What follows are 14 T cell receptor beta chains derived from one specimen sequenced in a study of regulatory T cells in long-lasting Graves disease. HTBI primers from iRepertoire and Arm-PCR of CDR3 regions yielded the TCR beta libraries. Via MiXCR, TCRdb re-called the multiplex PCR reads, giving one row per CDR3 protein. The repertoire consists of fewer than 350,000 distinct CDR3 sequences, with roughly 18% occurring once and the leading ten covering more than 30%. Time point described: newly diagnosed GD, antithyroid drugs for less than 3 months. The authors made the TCR library using RNA they extracted from PBMCs. This sample comprised peripheral blood mononuclear cells (PBMCs), obtained at new diagnosis, from a patient treated with antithyroid drugs. The receptors originated from a female donor with Graves disease.

This clonotype was picked up a small number of times. V and J are TRBV5-1 and TRBJ2-5; either TRBD1 or TRBD2 may supply D (6 bases each). V was clipped by 3 bases and J by 4 bases, with 13 bases between them. The CDR3 runs to 14 residues. In germline, CDR1 is SGHRS, CDR2 YFSETQ. The CDR3 sequence is CASSSGGGGETQYF. CDR3 bases: TGCGCCAGCAGCTCCGGAGGAGGGGGAGAGACCCAGTACTTC.

At least ten counts were recorded for this clonotype. This chain joins TRBV12-3 or TRBV12-4 and TRBJ2-5; D is undetermined. CDR3 length equals 14 residues. V lost 3 bases, J lost 2 bases, and 10 bases lay in between. In DNA form, the CDR3 reads TGTGCCAGCAGTTTTCTATGGCGGCAAGAGACCCAGTACTTC. Translation gives CASSFLWRQETQYF.

This clonotype has a handful of counts. Here the CDR3 reads CASSSGSGSGNTIYF. The CDR3 region has the DNA TGTGCCAGCAGCTCCGGGAGTGGCTCTGGAAACACCATATATTTT. The chain uses TRBV7-2 and TRBJ1-3; D gene unclear. The V gene's germline CDR1 is SGHTA and CDR2 FQGNSA. Between the trimmed V and J ends, which lost 4 bases and 0 bases, there was a span of 10 bases. CDR3 length equals 15 residues.

On this clonotype: The junction shows a germline mismatch at one end, possibly a read error. The rearrangement links TRBV5-1 to TRBJ2-2; TRBD1 might be the D (5 bases). The CDR3 extends over 16 amino acids. Germline CDR1 is SGHRS and CDR2 is YFSETQ. CDR3 sequence: CASSLVTGLNAGELFF. For the CDR3, the DNA is TGCGCCAGCAGCTTGGTTACAGGTTTGAACGCCGGGGAGCTGTTTTTT. The variable domain in full, completed from reference TRBV5-1 and TRBJ2-2, reads KAGVTQTPRYLIKTRGQQVTLSCSPISGHRSVSWYQQTPGQGLQFLFEYFSETQRNKGNFPGRFSGRQFSNSRSEMNVSTLELGDSALYLCASSLVTGLNAGELFFGEGSRLTVL.

The J gene is TRBJ2-4, the V gene TRBV11-2; no clear D. Germline V gene data show CDR1 as SGHAT and CDR2 as FQNNGV. The CDR3 consists of 17 residues. Between the trimmed V and J ends, which lost 1 base and 3 bases, there was a span of 16 bases. The CDR3: CASSLGLSGLVKNIQYF. CDR3 nucleotides: TGTGCCAGCAGCTTAGGACTTTCTGGGTTGGTCAAAAACATTCAGTACTTC. Looking up the rest from reference TRBV11-2 and TRBJ2-4 gives the full variable domain: EAGVAQSPRYKIIEKRQSVAFWCNPISGHATLYWYQQILGQGPKLLIQFQNNGVVDDSQLPKDRFSAERLKGVDSTLKIQPAKLEDSAVYLCASSLGLSGLVKNIQYFGAGTRLSVL.

This clonotype has a count of ten or more. The chain links TRBV6-1 to TRBJ2-1, with D unclear. The germline gives CDR1 MNHNS, CDR2 SASEGT. V was pared by 5 bases and J by 9 bases, with 14 bases between. The CDR3 sequence is 13 residues long. DNA for the CDR3: TGTGCCAGCAGTAATCGGTTGTACGTTGAGCAGTTCTTC. Translating it yields CASSNRLYVEQFF.

The chain has TRBV27 and TRBJ1-5, with 11 bases that match TRBD1. The CDR3 is 16 residues long. Germline V lookup: CDR1 MNHEY, CDR2 SMNVEV (reference sequence). Unmatched junction bases numbered 8, after V lost 4 bases and J lost 6 bases. Written as DNA, the CDR3 is TGTGCCAGCAGTTGGGCCGGGACAGGGGGTGGTCAGCCCCAGCATTTT. Translated, it gives CASSWAGTGGGQPQHF.

A word on this clonotype: A much larger clonotype is one base distant, so this may be a read error. The genes are TRBV30 and TRBJ2-7; a weak D match, TRBD2 (6 bases). Trimming cost V 1 base and J 9 bases, with 13 bases left between them. The CDR3 consists of 12 residues. Germline lookup yields CDR1 GTSNPN and CDR2 SVGIG (reference sequence). The CDR3 DNA sequence: TGTGCCTGGAGTGGCGTACGGGACTGGCAGTACTTC. Its translation: CAWSGVRDWQYF.

This clonotype was observed many times. The chain carries TRBV28 and TRBJ2-5; D not resolved. This CDR3 is 13 amino acids long. Between the trimmed V and J ends, which lost 6 bases and 1 base, there was a span of 9 bases. Germline V gene lookup returns CDR1 MDHEN and CDR2 SYDVKM. CDR3 sequence: CASSPMGQETQYF. The CDR3 region has the DNA TGTGCCAGCAGCCCCATGGGCCAAGAGACCCAGTACTTC.

This clonotype was counted many times. The chain employs TRBV12-3 or TRBV12-4 and TRBJ2-5; the D is unclear. Trimming shortened V by 5 bases and J by 4 bases, and 14 bases separated the two germline ends. The CDR3 runs to 14 residues. The CDR3 DNA follows: TGTGCCAGCAGTGGGCGTGGGCCGGGAGAGACCCAGTACTTC. Translated: CASSGRGPGETQYF.

This clonotype was found many times. The V call is TRBV27, the J call TRBJ1-2; 8 bases match TRBD1. The V segment lost 8 bases and the J segment 6 bases; nucleotides outside the gene matches: 5. The germline CDR1 and CDR2 sequences are MNHEY and SMNVEV (reference sequence). The CDR3 runs 12 residues. The CDR3 DNA reads TGTGCCAGCGGCCCGACAGGGGATGGCTACACCTTC. This sequence encodes CASGPTGDGYTF.

This clonotype was observed at least ten times. The rearrangement joins TRBV28 to TRBJ2-3; 7 bases agree with TRBD2. The V gene end was trimmed by 6 bases and the J gene end by 3 bases; junction bases not matched to a gene: 9. In germline, CDR1 is MDHEN, CDR2 SYDVKM. CDR3 length equals 15 residues. The CDR3 nucleotides are TGTGCCAGCAGACCGAGCGGGGCAGGGACAGATACGCAGTATTTT. Amino acid sequence: CASRPSGAGTDTQYF.

This clonotype was observed at least ten times. The chain couples TRBV12-3 or TRBV12-4 to TRBJ2-5; 9 nucleotides line up with TRBD2. Trimming took 4 bases from V and 7 from J; bases not matched to a gene: 13. The CDR3 sequence is 16 residues long. CDR3 sequence: CASSSKVASGKGTQYF. The CDR3 DNA reads TGTGCCAGCAGTTCTAAGGTTGCTAGCGGGAAAGGGACCCAGTACTTC.

This clonotype was detected ten times or more. The J gene is TRBJ1-1, the V gene TRBV30; the match to TRBD1 covers 8 bases. The ends lost 8 bases at V and 10 bases at J; junction bases unmatched: 15. The CDR3 length is 13 residues. Germline lookup yields CDR1 GTSNPN and CDR2 SVGIG (reference sequence). In DNA form, the CDR3 reads TGTGCCGGACCTACCGGGACAGGAGTGGGAGCTTTCTTT. Protein: CAGPTGTGVGAFF.